This T cell receptor (beta chain) stems from a study of blood T cell repertoires in COVID-19 (dated by TCRdb to 2018 to 2021). Broadly, across the study: Samples from collaborators originated in the United States, Italy and Spain and spanned both the acute and convalescent phases of COVID-19. Where available, HLA class I and class II types were taken from metadata supplied by the sample provider and were not determined by assay-based typing. A de-identified subject ID, COVID-19 status, age in years and sex were almost always included in the sample metadata. Samples came from the ongoing ImmuneRACE study (first 160 participants) plus 1,254 subjects from 6 global collaborators. A freely available public database, intended as a resource for researchers studying the immune response to SARS-CoV-2, is where the repertoires were released. Deeply sampled blood TCRbeta repertoires from subjects exposed to, actively infected with, or recovered from COVID-19 were included in the dataset. The material from the prospective study consisted of cDNA or gDNA derived from T cells, B-cell-depleted T cells, or PBMCs. What the authors observed across the whole study: The amount of clinical and demographic metadata varied by source and participant and was provided uncurated.

Measured from the cysteine to the phenylalanine, the CDR3 is 15 residues long. Here the CDR3 DNA is all that survives: 45 bases in frame from base 1. Unmatched junction bases come to 11, with V trimmed by 6 bases and J by 7 bases. CDR1 and CDR2, looked up from the germline V gene, are MNHEY and SVGAGI. TCRbeta CDR3 regions were amplified from genomic DNA using the immunoSEQ Assay, a bias-controlled multiplex PCR. From the authors' description of their analysis: Nucleated cell counts per sample were estimated from amplification of reference gene primers within the assay. To quantify the absolute abundance of each unique TCRbeta CDR3 rearrangement, sequence reads were collapsed and filtered. For each sample, productive Simpson clonality was calculated by taking the square root of Simpson's diversity index across productive rearrangements. TCRdb carries this immuneACCESS record with in-frame sequences only. Its versions omit some clonotypes, under half of them owing to an unresolved V gene in the studies checked, with the rest unexplained. V, J and clone size derive from that table, while D and trimming were established from the DNA sequence. The sample records 150,000 to 200,000 clones, over 80% of which are singletons. The biggest ten clones account for roughly a tenth of the sample.

Whole blood was collected in K2EDTA tubes by collaborating institutions according to the institutions' own protocols. For TCRbeta analysis, collaborator samples were shipped as frozen whole blood, as isolated PBMCs, or as DNA extracted from either sample type. Points on this clone: This receptor's antigen is unknown. No base qualities exist here, and no much larger clone lies one base off it.

The rearranged segments are TRBV6-5 and TRBJ2-7; 11 of the junction bases match TRBD1. The receptor was isolated from a woman aged 80 or over with active or convalescent COVID-19. Sequenced: peripheral blood. This receptor carries the CDR3 CASRRGTGGSWEQYF. Here is the DNA: TGTGCCAGCAGACGTGGGACAGGGGGTTCGTGGGAGCAGTACTTC.